This TCR beta chain derives from a study of vaccination and CD4 T cells after COVID-19. Study-level background: Post-diagnosis, post-COVID samples were collected after a median approximately 100 days, ranging 35 to 161. Each control culture was treated with a CEFX pool, an HIV-1 Nef pool, or no peptide. General study points: Only relatively few convalescent patients were studied, and early post-infection timepoints were not analyzed.

Regarding this clonotype: What it binds is unknown.

Sequencing of the DNA from cultured CD4+ T cells was carried out with the Oncomine TCR Beta short-read assay. TCRdb reanalysed the PCR reads using MiXCR and keeps one entry per CDR3 protein. The sample yields 6,500 to 8,000 distinct CDR3 sequences, about three quarters seen once. Treatment noted: roughly 11-day PBMC culture with coronavirus spike peptide pools or control peptides (ViraFEST assay). During the years 2011-2018, before the COVID-19 pandemic, the unexposed donor's CD4+ T cells were collected. By negative selection, CD4+ T cells were isolated once culture had run for approximately 9 days. Material for sequencing was CD4+ T cells from blood, cultured in vitro. The source of this sequence is a human donor in good health.

As DNA, the CDR3 is TGTGCCAGCAGTCCGATCAGGGTCGGGTCCTACGAGCAGTACTTC. It specifies CASSPIRVGSYEQYF. This chain joins TRBV6-1 and TRBJ2-7, with D perhaps TRBD1 (5 bases). With 5 bases removed from V and 1 base from J, the gap between germline ends came to 15 bases. The CDR3 has 15 amino acids. Germline CDR1 MNHNS, CDR2 SASEGT.